Sequencing of this T cell receptor (beta chain) was carried out in a study of shared clonotypes between healthy human individuals. As defined, naive CD8 cells were CD45RO-negative and positively selected for CCR7, with terminally differentiated effector memory CD45RA+ cells excluded. Unmatched junction bases numbered 12, after V lost 2 bases and J lost 12 bases. Germline CDR1 and CDR2: MGHRA and YSYEKL. The CDR3 totals 15 residues. This was a deep-level run. The assay was immunoSEQ multiplex PCR, and TCRdb's table has in-frame clones only and misses some. The data hold some 800,000 clones, with over 90% observed a single time.

Material for sequencing was naive CD8+ T cells sorted from blood. This receptor was taken from a man aged 25 to 40 in good health. This sequence joins TRBV4-1 and TRBJ2-7; 11 bases match TRBD2. CDR3 coding DNA: TGCGCCAGCAGCCAATTGGAACTAGCGGGAGAGAATCTGTACTTC. Its translation: CASSQLELAGENLYF.